This entry features one T cell receptor beta chain sequence. This clonotype was recorded at least ten times. No antigen is known for it. Qualities for individual bases were not recorded, and no much larger clone is one base off. The sample originates from a study of T cells in Graves' hyperthyroidism and ophthalmopathy (dated by TCRdb to 2018 to 2020). Background on the whole study: Peripheral blood samples were taken at the time of initial diagnosis, prior to any treatment. TCR V-J signatures able to tell the groups apart were searched for in a discovery cohort of 100 patients, of whom around 43 had Graves' ophthalmopathy and roughly 58 had stable Graves' hyperthyroidism. Prospective prediction of ophthalmopathy was tested in an independent validation cohort consisting of roughly 19 hyperthyroidism patients and around 16 patients who later progressed to ophthalmopathy. The 90 to 100 discovery patients were randomly split 7:3 into training and test sets. In more than five Graves' hyperthyroidism patients, the study also compared T-cell repertoires from thyroid tissue with T-cell repertoires from blood. Once sampling was done, hyperthyroidism patients were given methimazole at a starting dose of 30 mg daily, whereas ophthalmopathy patients were given high-dose intravenous methylprednisolone. According to the paper, TCR Vbeta CDR3 sequencing was carried out on about 140 peripheral blood samples, which came from approximately 43 ophthalmopathy, roughly 75 hyperthyroidism and roughly 17 progressor patients.

A patient counted as having stable Graves' hyperthyroidism if no progression to ophthalmopathy occurred over 18 months of follow-up. Hyperthyroidism patients were newly diagnosed, with disease duration under 2 months, and aged 18 to 65 years. Patients with uncontrolled infections, other autoimmune diseases, pregnancy or lactation were excluded. Clinical symptoms, serum thyroxine and TRAb, thyroid ultrasound, and orbital computed tomography formed the basis for the diagnoses. PBMCs were separated from roughly 9.6 ml of fresh peripheral blood using Ficoll-Paque density gradient centrifugation. Total RNA was extracted with Trizol reagent, and quality was checked on an Agilent 2100 Bioanalyzer. In the germline V gene (reference sequence), CDR1 corresponds to LGHDT and CDR2 to YNNKEL. There are 17 amino acids in the CDR3, from cysteine to phenylalanine inclusive. Just the 51-base CDR3 DNA is kept, in frame starting at base 1. V is pared back by 0 bases and J by 0 bases, with 12 bases lying between the germline termini.

TCR beta CDR3 regions were amplified from RNA transcripts. For the first round of RT-PCR on the TCR CDR3, the HTBI primer set was used together with the Qiagen OneStep RT-PCR kit. The libraries were constructed in a second round of multiplex PCR and then size-selected and purified. Paired-end sequencing of the libraries was performed with 100 bp reads on an Illumina HiSeq2000. The published analysis was carried out like this. SOAPnuke was used to process the raw data, throwing out any read that contained adapters or uncalled bases, had a mean Phred below 15, or lacked an exact constant-primer or identifier match. COPE v1.2.5 was used to merge high-quality paired reads, and clonotypes were defined as unique nucleotide sequences. MiTCR v1.1 was used to align the clonotypes against IMGT TRBV, TRBD and TRBJ reference segments. Only V-J combinations with frequency above 0.0001, covering approximately 99% of repertoires, were analysed. A TCS score was defined as the ratio between F50 (clonal expansion) and ExV (chaos), using BLOSUM62-based TCRdist between CDR3 peptides within each V-J. Welch's t-statistics and random forest reduced roughly 530 V-J features to about 12, which were used in a naive Bayes classifier (R e1071). Through fastp at Q25 and MiXCR, TCRdb rebuilt clones from the public reads, retaining in-frame beta chains. Each CDR3 protein appears once, grouped with its most common genes and DNA. The V and J calls follow TCRdb's processing rather than the paper's. Within this sample are some 760,000 distinct CDR3 sequences, with about 15% of them counted one time only. The leading ten clones occupy roughly a tenth of the sample.

The full study reports these points: Most expanded thyroid clonotypes (frequency above 0.001) were also detected in blood, suggesting blood repertoires may reflect thyroid immune responses. Sample size was not statistically predetermined, and investigators were not blinded to group allocation. In cross-validation, a model built on a 13 V-J signature told ophthalmopathy apart from stable hyperthyroidism with approximately 90% sensitivity and 81% to 82% specificity, and in testing the same model reached 80%/75%. During validation, the model predicted progression to ophthalmopathy a median of approximately 6 months ahead of onset, with roughly 65% sensitivity and around 72% specificity.

Sequences were obtained from blood. The source is a woman under 30 with Graves' hyperthyroidism. The chain was built from TRBV3-1 and TRBJ1-3; the D gene is unclear. For the CDR3, the sequence is CASSQDVRTYSGNTIYF. The DNA sequence follows: TGTGCCAGCAGCCAAGATGTAAGGACCTACTCTGGAAACACCATATATTTT. Joined to the reference TRBV3-1 and TRBJ1-3 proteins, this CDR3 gives the full variable domain: DTAVSQTPKYLVTQMGNDKSIKCEQNLGHDTMYWYKQDSKKFLKIMFSYNNKELIINETVPNRFSPKSPDKAHLNLHINSLELGDSAVYFCASSQDVRTYSGNTIYFGEGSWLTVV.